This is a list of T cell receptor beta chains from one sample in a study of control samples from healthy donors and cancer patients. TCRdb keeps only in-frame clones here, not all; method: immunoSEQ multiplex PCR. The table shows tens of thousands of clones, with about nine tenths occurring only once. The sample consisted of blood. The source of these receptors is a man aged 50 or older in good health. The CDR3 runs from the conserved cysteine through the conserved F or W. Each record gives: J gene, V gene, D gene, clone size, CDR3 length, CDR3 DNA, CDR3 protein. A D gene is named only where the DNA matches it firmly. Clone size is shown for a subset of rows, as once, few, many or a class of expanded clone.

>TRBJ1-2|TRBV3-1/TRBV3-2|NA|NA|12
TGTGCCAGCAGCCAAGGGAGGTACGGCTACACCTTC
CASSQGRYGYTF
>TRBJ1-4|TRBV6-5|TRBD1|NA|13
TGTGCCAGCAGCAGGGGGACTAATGAAAAACTGTTTTTT
CASSRGTNEKLFF
>TRBJ1-5|TRBV20-1|NA|NA|14
TGCAGTGCTAGTCAACCCGCAGGCAATCAGCCCCAGCATTTT
CSASQPAGNQPQHF
>TRBJ1-2|TRBV21-1|NA|NA|13
TGTGCCAGCCTAGGACCGCCTTTCTATGGCTACACCTTC
CASLGPPFYGYTF
>TRBJ2-3|TRBV19|TRBD2|NA|16
TGTGCCAGTAGTGCCGCTAGCGGGGGTAGCACAGATACGCAGTATTTT
CASSAASGGSTDTQYF
>TRBJ1-4|TRBV18|TRBD1|once|16
TGTGCCAGCTCAGCCGGACAGGGGGAATATAATGAAAAACTGTTTTTT
CASSAGQGEYNEKLFF
>TRBJ1-1|TRBV27|NA|NA|16
TGTGCCAGCAGTTTGAGGAGGGGCAGGACGAACACTGAAGCTTTCTTT
CASSLRRGRTNTEAFF
>TRBJ1-3|TRBV6-5|NA|once|14
TGTGCCAGCAGTGACTCCCTCTCTGGAAACACCATATATTTT
CASSDSLSGNTIYF
>TRBJ1-1|TRBV9|NA|NA|14
TGTGCCAGCAGCGTATCTCCGGACTACACTGAAGCTTTCTTT
CASSVSPDYTEAFF
>TRBJ2-5|TRBV11-2|TRBD1|few|16
TGTGCCAGCAGCTTAGATCGAGGGACAGGGGCAGAGACCCAGTACTTC
CASSLDRGTGAETQYF
>TRBJ1-5|TRBV5-5|TRBD1|few|15
TGTGCCAGCAGCCCCAACAGGGGTAGCAATCAGCCCCAGCATTTT
CASSPNRGSNQPQHF
>TRBJ1-4|TRBV23-1|NA|NA|16
TGCGCCAGCAGTCACCAGAAGCAAGCAACTAATGAAAAACTGTTTTTT
CASSHQKQATNEKLFF
>TRBJ1-1|TRBV2|NA|NA|13
TGTGCCAGCATCCGAGGGGGTAGCACTGAAGCTTTCTTT
CASIRGGSTEAFF
>TRBJ1-6|TRBV4-1|TRBD1|NA|16
TGCGCCAGCAGCCAAGAGATGGGACAGCTTAATTCACCCCTCCACTTT
CASSQEMGQLNSPLHF
>TRBJ2-1|TRBV21-1|NA|NA|16
TGTGCCAGCAGCAACGGGACTAGCGGGGGGCGGGATGAGCAGTTCTTC
CASSNGTSGGRDEQFF
>TRBJ2-1|TRBV28|NA|NA|12
TGTGCCAGCAGCCCGAAGCGGACAGAGCAGTTCTTC
CASSPKRTEQFF
>TRBJ2-3|TRBV6-6|NA|NA|15
TGTGCCAGCAGTTACCATCGAGGGGACACAGATACGCAGTATTTT
CASSYHRGDTDTQYF
>TRBJ2-5|TRBV5-6|NA|NA|15
TGTGCCAGCAGCTACCTGGGGCCGACACAAGAGACCCAGTACTTC
CASSYLGPTQETQYF
>TRBJ2-2|TRBV9|TRBD2|NA|16
TGTGCCAGCAGCGTTTTAGCGGGGGGGCCCGTCGGGGAGCTGTTTTTT
CASSVLAGGPVGELFF
>TRBJ2-5|TRBV6-6|NA|NA|14
TGTGCCAGCAGTTACTGGGCCCCCCAAGAGACCCAGTACTTC
CASSYWAPQETQYF
>TRBJ2-3|TRBV5-1|TRBD1|once|13
TGCGCCAGCTTTACAGGGGGTTCGGATACGCAGTATTTT
CASFTGGSDTQYF
>TRBJ1-5|TRBV20-1|NA|NA|12
TGCAGTGCTAGTGACAAGAATCAGCCCCAGCATTTT
CSASDKNQPQHF
>TRBJ2-2|TRBV15|NA|NA|15
TGTGCCACCAGCAGAGCTCTGGACAATTCCGGGGAGCTGTTTTTT
CATSRALDNSGELFF
>TRBJ1-5|TRBV19|NA|few|20
TGTGCCAGTAGTATCACCCTATTCCCAGCCTTCGAGCATAGCAATCAGCCCCAGCATTTT
CASSITLFPAFEHSNQPQHF
>TRBJ1-5|TRBV9|NA|NA|11
TGTGCCAGCAGCGTCAGGGAGCCCCAGCATTTT
CASSVREPQHF
>TRBJ2-3|TRBV5-4|TRBD1|few|16
TGTGCCAGCAGCCTGAAAAGGGGACAGGGGACAGATACGCAGTATTTT
CASSLKRGQGTDTQYF
>TRBJ2-6|TRBV9|TRBD1|NA|17
TGTGCCAGCAGCGTACCTCCAGGGGGCACTGGGGCCAACGTCCTGACTTTC
CASSVPPGGTGANVLTF
>TRBJ2-1|TRBV7-9|TRBD1|NA|14
TGTGCCAGCAGACGGACAGGGGAGTCCTATGAGCAGTTCTTC
CASRRTGESYEQFF
>TRBJ2-5|TRBV2|NA|NA|14
TGTGCCAGCAGTCCAACCGGACTCAGGGGGACCCAGTACTTC
CASSPTGLRGTQYF
>TRBJ1-5|TRBV10-2|NA|NA|12
TGCGCCAGCATGGGCGTTAATCAGCCCCAGCATTTT
CASMGVNQPQHF
>TRBJ1-2|TRBV12-3/TRBV12-4|NA|NA|13
TGTGCCAGCAGCTTGACAGCTAACTATGGCTACACCTTC
CASSLTANYGYTF
>TRBJ2-5|TRBV7-6|TRBD2|once|15
TGTGCCAGCAGTTTACCTAGCGGGGGTCAAGGGACCCAGTACTTC
CASSLPSGGQGTQYF
>TRBJ2-7|TRBV6-1|NA|NA|12
TGTGCCAGCAGTGAACGATTCTACGAGCAGTACTTC
CASSERFYEQYF
>TRBJ1-1|TRBV18|NA|NA|15
TGTGCCAGCTCACCCGGGGGTCGGGGAAACACTGAAGCTTTCTTT
CASSPGGRGNTEAFF
>TRBJ2-3|TRBV24-1|NA|once|15
TGTGCCACCAGTGATCCATCGGGTCTTACAGATACGCAGTATTTT
CATSDPSGLTDTQYF
>TRBJ2-2|TRBV4-2|TRBD1|NA|16
TGTGCCAGCAGTCTTGGACAGGGAGAGGGCACCGGGGAGCTGTTTTTT
CASSLGQGEGTGELFF
>TRBJ1-1|TRBV11-3|NA|NA|14
TGTGCCAGCAGCTTCCAGACAGCGAACACTGAAGCTTTCTTT
CASSFQTANTEAFF
>TRBJ1-4|TRBV3-1/TRBV3-2|NA|NA|16
TGTGCCAGCAGCCAAGTGACCTCGGGGGGGCAGGAAAAACTGTTTTTT
CASSQVTSGGQEKLFF
>TRBJ2-5|TRBV7-9|NA|NA|15
TGTGCCAGCAGCTTAGGGGGCGGGGGCGGTGAGACCCAGTACTTC
CASSLGGGGGETQYF
>TRBJ2-7|TRBV12-5|TRBD1|NA|14
TGTGCTAGTGTTAGGACAGGGGTCCAATACGAGCAGTACTTC
CASVRTGVQYEQYF
>TRBJ1-1|TRBV6-1|NA|once|13
TGTGCCAGCAGTGATCCGGGGAGGACTGAAGCTTTCTTT
CASSDPGRTEAFF
>TRBJ2-6|TRBV27|NA|NA|15
TGTGCCAGCAGTTTAGGGTACTCTGGGGCCAACGTCCTGACTTTC
CASSLGYSGANVLTF
>TRBJ1-2|TRBV7-8|NA|NA|14
TGTGCCAGCAGCGATTACGGTCCTATTTATGGCTACACCTTC
CASSDYGPIYGYTF
>TRBJ1-1|TRBV2|NA|NA|15
TGTGCCACCCGACGTAATGGGGGTGGGAACACTGAAGCTTTCTTT
CATRRNGGGNTEAFF
>TRBJ2-1|TRBV13|TRBD2|NA|15
TGTGCCAGCAGCCCCGGGGGGTTGAGCTACAATGAGCAGTTCTTC
CASSPGGLSYNEQFF
>TRBJ1-5|TRBV6-2/TRBV6-3|TRBD1|once|18
TGTGCCAGCAGTAACCACATTGACAGGGTTGAGAGCAATCAGCCCCAGCATTTT
CASSNHIDRVESNQPQHF
>TRBJ2-6|TRBV7-9|NA|NA|15
TGTGCCAGCAGCATACTTAGAATGGGAACTCACGTCCTGACTTTC
CASSILRMGTHVLTF
>TRBJ2-1|TRBV24-1|NA|NA|13
TGTGCCACCAGTGATCCCACGCTAGGTGAGCAGTTCTTC
CATSDPTLGEQFF
>TRBJ1-2|TRBV6-5|NA|NA|12
TGTGCCAGCAGTTTTCCGGGACCGGCCCACACCTTC
CASSFPGPAHTF
>TRBJ1-2|TRBV7-3|NA|NA|13
TGTGCCAGCAGCTCAAGGACAGCTAAAGGCTACACCTTC
CASSSRTAKGYTF
>TRBJ2-1|TRBV7-9|NA|NA|12
TGTGCCAGCAGCCGTGGAGGCAATGAGCAGTTCTTC
CASSRGGNEQFF
>TRBJ2-1|TRBV11-3|TRBD2|once|16
TGTGCCAGCAGTCCGCGTCCGGGGGGGACCTACAATGAGCAGTTCTTC
CASSPRPGGTYNEQFF
>TRBJ2-2|TRBV3-1/TRBV3-2|NA|NA|11
TGTGCCAGCAGCCATTTAGGGGAGCTGTTTTTT
CASSHLGELFF
>TRBJ2-3|TRBV7-2|TRBD2|NA|14
TGTGCCAGCAGCTTAGCTGTTAGCGGGGGGGGGAAGAGTTTT
CASSLAVSGGGKSF
>TRBJ2-1|TRBV12-3/TRBV12-4|NA|NA|13
TGTGCCAGCAGTTCTCTAGCCAGCAATGAGCAGTTCTTC
CASSSLASNEQFF
>TRBJ1-4|TRBV27|NA|once|12
TGTGCCAGCAGTTGGCGGGGTGAAAAACTGTTTTTT
CASSWRGEKLFF
>TRBJ2-2|TRBV19|NA|NA|13
TGTGCCAGTAGTATATGGGGAAGCGGGGAGCTGTTTTTT
CASSIWGSGELFF
>TRBJ1-5|TRBV19|NA|NA|13
TGTGCCAGTAGTGAGAACCCGAATCAGCCCCAGCATTTT
CASSENPNQPQHF
>TRBJ1-5|TRBV2|NA|NA|15
TGTGCCAGCAGTGAAGGATCGGGTTTGAATCCGCCCCAGCATTTT
CASSEGSGLNPPQHF